This TCR beta chain came from a study of blood T cell repertoires in COVID-19. Overall study context: Samples came from the United States, Italy and Spain, spanning acute and convalescent COVID-19.

In this sample, this clone turned up once. This CDR3 is 15 amino acids long. Germline V gene sequence: CDR1 LNHDA, CDR2 SQIVND (reference sequence). The V segment lost 5 bases and the J segment 0 bases; nucleotides outside the gene matches: 4. Method: immunoSEQ multiplex PCR; TCRdb's copy keeps in-frame clones and lacks some. The table lists fewer than 150,000 clones, around 88% of them singletons. The sequence was collected from a human donor in a cohort sampled during active COVID-19. The chain employs TRBV19 and TRBJ2-7; 10 bases agree with TRBD1. The sequencing input was peripheral blood. In nucleotides, the CDR3 is TGTGCCAGTAGTTGGGGACAGGGGAGCTCCTACGAGCAGTACTTC. The encoded protein is CASSWGQGSSYEQYF.